This T cell receptor beta chain was identified in a study of blood T cell repertoires in COVID-19. Study information: Samples came from the United States, Italy and Spain, spanning acute and convalescent COVID-19.

Original processing methods: Cell counts per sample came from amplifying reference gene primers. Sequenced by immunoSEQ multiplex PCR; TCRdb stores in-frame clones only, minus some. That table is the source of V, J and clone size, and D and trimming were worked out from the DNA. This sample has about 180,000 clones; roughly nine tenths occur once, and the top ten carry around 20%. Germline V CDR1 and CDR2: SQVTM, ANQGSEA. Trimming took off 6 bases at V and 3 bases at J, with 9 bases between the two ends. The CDR3 is 12 residues long. The sequence came from a man aged 65 to 79 with active or convalescent COVID-19. Sequences were obtained from peripheral blood. The V call is TRBV29-1, the J call TRBJ2-1, with a possible D match to TRBD1 (5 bases). The CDR3 here is CSVDGHYNEQFF. CDR3 nucleotides: TGCAGCGTAGACGGACACTACAATGAGCAGTTCTTC.